This T cell receptor beta chain was sequenced for a study of cytomegalovirus exposure and HLA in healthy donors (dated by TCRdb to 2016 to 2017). In terms of the full investigation: An earlier analysis of roughly 610 of the donors reported about 260 Gb of sequence data and roughly 120 million unique TCR beta sequences obtained from roughly 180 million T cells. Roughly 300 gigabases of sequencing data and approximately 92 million unique TCR sequences made up an early release that covered fewer than 650 HLA-typed donors. Of the approximately 400 genotyped donors, 65% to 90% fell in the genetic ancestry cluster associated with self-reported Caucasian donors. The study was designed to test whether signatures of past pathogen exposure could be identified by cataloging public T cell receptors. Using immunosequencing, the study profiled T cell repertoires from 500 to 800 subjects and related those repertoires to cytomegalovirus serostatus. A separate validation cohort of over a hundred different subjects was used in addition to the roughly 640-subject first cohort. To predict cytomegalovirus infection status, the study brought together high-throughput TCR immunosequencing, statistical association of individual TCRs with disease status, and machine learning. A later analysis re-examined previously published TCR beta repertoires from hundreds of donors and added high-resolution HLA genotyping to investigate patterns of TCR occurrence. Rather than drawing on any new phenotypic data, the later analysis identified candidate immune exposures from TCR beta sequences and the way those sequences occurred across donors. In an earlier analysis of a few hundred of the donors, high-throughput TCR beta sequencing was used to judge whether each TCR beta V gene segment behaved as functional or pseudogenic. Alongside the repertoire data, information on donor age, sex, ethnicity and CMV serostatus was compiled. A later genetic analysis used genome-wide SNP genotypes for about 65% of the 666 donors, treating that subset as a discovery cohort. Every discovery cohort repertoire had been produced on one sequencing platform. Class I and class II HLA loci were covered by the typing at four-digit resolution. The number of typed donors differed by locus: about 629-640 for A, B, C, DRB1 and DQB1; 500 to 550 for DQA1; about 600 for DPA1; and around 470 for DPB1. Because of strong linkage in the cohort, roughly five DR-DQ haplotypes were treated as single units for association and clustering. Among roughly 400 genotyped donors of the cohort, an average of approximately 240,000 unique TCR beta nucleotide sequences was sequenced per donor, of which approximately 19% were non-productive. Study-wide findings and limitations: Strong co-occurrence of HLA alleles, especially DR and DQ, made assigning TCR associations to individual alleles difficult. Because HLA typing was unavailable for some donors at each locus, only the typed subset was used in association tests. A later analysis found that TCR association rates varied across HLA loci, with DRB1 alleles showing the most associated TCRs and HLA-C alleles the fewest. Because the 87-base-pair reads could not distinguish some IMGT-functional V segments, including TRBV6-2 and TRBV6-3, those segments were excluded. According to a later analysis, parvovirus B19, influenza, CMV and Epstein-Barr virus appeared linked to several top co-occurrence clusters. A cluster of highly shared sequence variants was judged likely to be a technical artifact of the sequencing pipeline. Sequencing depth was assumed to be roughly uniform across donors in the presence/absence analyses, though that assumption may not hold. A later analysis found that HLA-associated TCR beta chains were more clonally expanded and had lower generation probabilities than equally common non-associated chains. In a later analysis, 16,951 TCR beta sequences were associated with specific HLA alleles at a false discovery rate of 0.05. Compared with the approximately 720-donor mean, donors in an Asian-associated ancestry cluster had fewer N-insertions in productive TCRs, according to a later genetic analysis. According to a later analysis, most CMV-associated TCR beta chains appeared to be HLA-restricted, and the HLA associations seemed to be driven largely by CMV exposure. It was suggested by the authors that the approach could potentially be generalized to other disease states and immunological phenotypes. The study gave a list of 150 to 200 TCR beta chains associated with cytomegalovirus. Correlated functional status among segregating V segments might reflect linkage disequilibrium, but an unknown experimental factor could not be ruled out. A further reported finding was that TCR beta sequences accurately predicted the HLA-A and HLA-B alleles for most subjects in the first cohort. The only immune exposure information available for the cohort was CMV serostatus. Fewer than 20 rarely observed V segments, including chromosome 9 orphons, were excluded from the earlier analysis of about 600 of the donors because counts were too low. A few of the identified cytomegalovirus-associated TCR beta chains were confirmed in vitro to be specific for cytomegalovirus antigens. While some public TCRs were present in many individuals, most TCR sequences turned up only very rarely across donors. The cohort was sequenced for TCR beta chains only, and without alpha or paired-chain data the features that could be detected were limited. A later genetic analysis associated a missense DCLRE1C variant with V-gene and J-gene trimming of TCR beta chains, and an independent cohort replicated the association. Cytomegalovirus status was reported to be diagnosed by the classifier with high specificity and sensitivity in both the original and validation cohorts. In an earlier analysis of some 500 of the donors, most TCR beta V segments were observed in productive rearrangements about 87% or about 30% of the time, broadly matching IMGT annotations.

Notes on this clone: Its antigen remains unidentified. No much larger clone is present one base from it, and per-base qualities are unavailable.

The CDR3 holds 14 amino acids from the cysteine to the phenylalanine. The DNA shown is the 42-base CDR3, in frame from base 1. The germline V gene (reference sequence) gives CDR1 as MNHNY and CDR2 as SVGAGI. V is shortened by 6 bases, J by 0 bases, and the region joining them spans 9 bases. Library preparation was by the immunoSEQ multiplex PCR assay. The multiplex PCR relied on a mix of 60 forward primers for TCR Vbeta segments and 13 reverse primers for TCR Jbeta segments. A multiplex PCR assay on genomic DNA amplified the CDR3 region of rearranged TCR beta genes. On the Illumina HiSeq System, the amplified TCR beta libraries were sequenced as 87-base-pair reads. The source study handled its data this way. Across the 666 repertoires, a later analysis counted tens of millions of unique TCR beta chains, roughly 11 million of which were shared by at least two donors. A nearest-neighbor algorithm error-corrected the raw reads and collapsed the reads into unique sequences, merging closely related sequences to remove PCR and sequencing errors. To assign V, D and J gene segments, CDR3 sequences were aligned to IMGT reference sequences. For a sequence to be retained, a match of at least six nucleotides was required to both a V gene segment and a J gene segment. Rearrangements were called productive when the CDR3 lacked stop codons and stayed in frame with V and J; all others were non-productive. Following IMGT convention, CDR3 was defined as the stretch from the second conserved V-encoded cysteine to the conserved J-encoded phenylalanine. The earlier analysis of 500 to 650 of the donors excluded any sequence lacking an unambiguous match to a single V gene segment. An earlier analysis of 450 to 650 of the donors called V segments functional above 56.7% productive rearrangements and segregating when the between-donor standard deviation exceeded 5%. A statistical classification framework was developed to diagnose cytomegalovirus status using the catalog of TCR beta chain sequences. In a later analysis, TCR nucleotide sequences were compared against IMGT/GENE-DB human TR gene sequences so that V and J genes could be assigned. A later analysis assigned CDR3 sequences and most-parsimonious VDJ recombination scenarios with the TCRdist pipeline. In a later analysis, each TCR beta chain was defined by its CDR3 amino acid sequence together with its V-gene family, and reads lacking a unique V-gene family were excluded. A later analysis removed several hundred highly shared, low-generation-probability nucleotide sequences to deal with suspected cross-contamination and a sequencing artifact. In a later analysis, a clonal expansion index was calculated for each public chain from normalized within-repertoire ranks of inferred template counts. In a later analysis, generation probabilities were computed with a VDJ recombination model fitted to out-of-frame rearrangements, and the resulting probabilities were checked against IGoR. Hypergeometric tests were used in a later analysis to score TCR-TCR, TCR-HLA and TCR-CMV co-occurrence, with a repertoire-size bias correction applied to the TCR pairs. A later analysis estimated false discovery rates by permuting HLA or CMV assignments 20 times. In a later analysis, co-occurring TCRs were grouped using DBSCAN, with TCRdist sequence similarity added in when clustering inside HLA-allele-positive subsets. Repertoires with fewer than 30,000 or more than 120,000 public chains were left out of co-occurrence clustering, as were five repertoires with anomalous nucleotide sharing. As stored in TCRdb, this immuneACCESS dataset retains in-frame rearrangements with V and J assigned. A fraction of the clones does not appear; measured against another copy, unresolved V genes explain less than half of the discrepancy, and the remainder lacks a known reason. The V and J calls and clone size were taken over from that table, and D and trimming were inferred from the DNA. A total of some 160,000 clones appear in this sample, roughly 84% of them only once. The ten largest account for less than 2% of the sample.

The cohort comprised under 700 healthy bone marrow donors. Cohort members were all nominally healthy when sampled, although unrecorded immune exposures were likely present. The donor was CMV seronegative and was included in the group of several hundred seronegative cohort members. A peripheral blood sample was provided by each donor, and peripheral blood mononuclear cells were used for TCR beta sequencing. Genomic DNA extraction from the blood cell samples was performed with the Qiagen DNeasy Blood Extraction Kit. This TCR was sampled from a man younger than 35 in good health and CMV-seronegative. Sequenced: PBMCs. The rearranged segments are TRBV6-6 and TRBJ2-1; the D gene cannot be named for sure. The DNA reads TGTGCCAGCAGGAAGAGTGACTCCTACAATGAGCAGTTCTTC. Its product reads: CASRKSDSYNEQFF.